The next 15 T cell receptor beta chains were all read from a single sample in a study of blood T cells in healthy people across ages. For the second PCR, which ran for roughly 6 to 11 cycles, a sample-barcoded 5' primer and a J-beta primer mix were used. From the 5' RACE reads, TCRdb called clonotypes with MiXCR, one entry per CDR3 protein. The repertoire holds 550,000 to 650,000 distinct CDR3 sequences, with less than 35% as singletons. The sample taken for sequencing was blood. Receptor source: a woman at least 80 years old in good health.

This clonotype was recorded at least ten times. CDR3: CASRTGTENTEAFF. In DNA, the CDR3 is TGTGCCAGCAGAACCGGGACAGAAAACACTGAAGCTTTCTTT. V is TRBV9 and J is TRBJ1-1, with TRBD1 identical over 7 bases. Unmatched junction bases numbered 6, after V lost 5 bases and J lost 2 bases. From germline, CDR1 is SGDLS and CDR2 YYNGEE. The CDR3 totals 14 residues. The full variable domain, with the rest looked up from reference TRBV9 and TRBJ1-1, is DSGVTQTPKHLITATGQRVTLRCSPRSGDLSVYWYQQSLDQGLQFLIQYYNGEERAKGNILERFSAQQFPDLHSELNLSSLELGDSALYFCASRTGTENTEAFFGQGTRLTVV.

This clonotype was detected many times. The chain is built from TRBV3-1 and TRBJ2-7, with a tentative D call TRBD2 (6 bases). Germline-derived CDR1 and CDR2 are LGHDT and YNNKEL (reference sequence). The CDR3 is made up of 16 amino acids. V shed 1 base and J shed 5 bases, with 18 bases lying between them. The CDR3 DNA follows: TGTGCCAGCAGCCAAGGTCGGGGGAAAGAGGCCCACGAGCAGTACTTC. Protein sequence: CASSQGRGKEAHEQYF.

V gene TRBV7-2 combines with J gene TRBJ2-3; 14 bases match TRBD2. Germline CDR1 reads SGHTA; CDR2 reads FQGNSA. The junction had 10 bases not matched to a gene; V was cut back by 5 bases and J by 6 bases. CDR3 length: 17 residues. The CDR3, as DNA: TGTGCCAGCAGCAGACTCCCGGGACTAGCGGGGGAGGATACGCAGTATTTT. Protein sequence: CASSRLPGLAGEDTQYF.

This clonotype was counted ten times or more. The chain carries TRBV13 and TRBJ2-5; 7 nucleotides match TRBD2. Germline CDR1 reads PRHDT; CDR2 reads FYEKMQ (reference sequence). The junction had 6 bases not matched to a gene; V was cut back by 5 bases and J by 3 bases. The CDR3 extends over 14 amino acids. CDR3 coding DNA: TGTGCCAGCAGCCCGGGACTAAAAAAAGAGACCCAGTACTTC. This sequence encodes CASSPGLKKETQYF.

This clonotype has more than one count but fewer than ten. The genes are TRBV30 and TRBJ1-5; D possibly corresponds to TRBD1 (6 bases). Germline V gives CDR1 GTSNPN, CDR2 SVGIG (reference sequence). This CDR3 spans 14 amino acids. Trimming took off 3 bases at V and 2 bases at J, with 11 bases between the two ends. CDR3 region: CAWRQGFGNQPQHF. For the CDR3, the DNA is TGTGCCTGGAGACAGGGCTTTGGCAATCAGCCCCAGCATTTT.

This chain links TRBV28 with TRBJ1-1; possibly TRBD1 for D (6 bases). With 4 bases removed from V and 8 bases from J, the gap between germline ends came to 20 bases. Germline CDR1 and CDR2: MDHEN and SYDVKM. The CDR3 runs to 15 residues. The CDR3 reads CASSSTGRRDNEAFF. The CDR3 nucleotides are TGTGCCAGCAGTTCGACAGGCCGGCGGGATAACGAAGCTTTCTTT.

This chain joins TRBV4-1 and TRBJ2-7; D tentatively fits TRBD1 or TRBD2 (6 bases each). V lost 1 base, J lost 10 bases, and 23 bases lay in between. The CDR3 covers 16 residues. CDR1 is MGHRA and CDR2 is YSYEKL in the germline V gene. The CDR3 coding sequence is TGCGCCAGCAGCCAAGTTTTCCAGGGGAGGTGGGAGGCCCAGTACTTC. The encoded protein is CASSQVFQGRWEAQYF.

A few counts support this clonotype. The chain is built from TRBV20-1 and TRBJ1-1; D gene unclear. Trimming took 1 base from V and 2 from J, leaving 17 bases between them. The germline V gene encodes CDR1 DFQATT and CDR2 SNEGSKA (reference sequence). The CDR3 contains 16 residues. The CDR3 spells CSARVGGPFLNTEAFF. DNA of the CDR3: TGCAGTGCTAGAGTGGGAGGACCCTTCCTTAACACTGAAGCTTTCTTT.

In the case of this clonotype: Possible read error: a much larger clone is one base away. The CDR3: CRARDSNQPQHF. The CDR3 region has the DNA TGCAGGGCTAGAGATTCTAATCAGCCCCAGCATTTT. V is TRBV20-1 and J is TRBJ1-5, with D hard to call. Germline CDR1 and CDR2: DFQATT and SNEGSKA (reference sequence). The CDR3 spans 12 residues.

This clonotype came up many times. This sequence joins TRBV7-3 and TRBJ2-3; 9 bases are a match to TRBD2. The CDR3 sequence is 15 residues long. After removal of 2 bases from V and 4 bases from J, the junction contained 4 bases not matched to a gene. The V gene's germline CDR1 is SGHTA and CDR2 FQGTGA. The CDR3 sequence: CASSLLAGPSDTQYF. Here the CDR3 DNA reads TGTGCCAGCAGCTTACTAGCGGGGCCCTCAGATACGCAGTATTTT.

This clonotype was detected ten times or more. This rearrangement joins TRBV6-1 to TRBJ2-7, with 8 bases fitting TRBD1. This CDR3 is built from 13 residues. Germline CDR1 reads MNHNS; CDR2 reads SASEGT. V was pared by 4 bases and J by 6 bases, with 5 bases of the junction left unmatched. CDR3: CASSAQGAGEQYF. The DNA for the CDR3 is TGTGCCAGCAGTGCTCAGGGGGCGGGCGAGCAGTACTTC.

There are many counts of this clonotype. CDR3 loop: CASSLQTSGGGYTF. The CDR3 DNA sequence: TGCGCCAGCAGCTTACAAACGTCCGGCGGGGGCTACACCTTC. The V call is TRBV5-1, the J call TRBJ1-2; D unclear. From germline, CDR1 is SGHRS and CDR2 YFSETQ. Trimming cost V 2 bases and J 8 bases, with 16 bases left between them. The CDR3 covers 14 residues.

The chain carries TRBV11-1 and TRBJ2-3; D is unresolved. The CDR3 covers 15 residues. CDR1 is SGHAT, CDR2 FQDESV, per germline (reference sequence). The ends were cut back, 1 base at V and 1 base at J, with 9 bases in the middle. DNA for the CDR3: TGTGCCAGCAGCTTAGGTCCCCCGGGCACAGATACGCAGTATTTT. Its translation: CASSLGPPGTDTQYF.

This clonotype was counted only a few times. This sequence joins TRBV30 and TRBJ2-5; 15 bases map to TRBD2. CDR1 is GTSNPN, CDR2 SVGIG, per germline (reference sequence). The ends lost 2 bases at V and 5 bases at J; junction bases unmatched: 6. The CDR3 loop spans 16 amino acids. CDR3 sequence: CAWSTGLAGGSETQYF. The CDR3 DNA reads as TGTGCCTGGAGTACCGGACTAGCGGGGGGGAGTGAGACCCAGTACTTC. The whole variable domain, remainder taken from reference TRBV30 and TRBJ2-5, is SQTIHQWPATLVQPVGSPLSLECTVEGTSNPNLYWYRQAAGRGLQLLFYSVGIGQISSEVPQNLSASRPQDRQFILSSKKLLLSDSGFYLCAWSTGLAGGSETQYFGPGTRLLVL.

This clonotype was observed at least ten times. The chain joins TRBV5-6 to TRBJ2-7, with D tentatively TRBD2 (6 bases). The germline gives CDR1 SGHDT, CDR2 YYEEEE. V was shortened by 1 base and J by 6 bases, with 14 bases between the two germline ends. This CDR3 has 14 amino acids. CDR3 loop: CASSLFVGGGEQYF. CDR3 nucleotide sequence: TGTGCCAGCAGCTTGTTCGTCGGGGGTGGCGAGCAGTACTTC.